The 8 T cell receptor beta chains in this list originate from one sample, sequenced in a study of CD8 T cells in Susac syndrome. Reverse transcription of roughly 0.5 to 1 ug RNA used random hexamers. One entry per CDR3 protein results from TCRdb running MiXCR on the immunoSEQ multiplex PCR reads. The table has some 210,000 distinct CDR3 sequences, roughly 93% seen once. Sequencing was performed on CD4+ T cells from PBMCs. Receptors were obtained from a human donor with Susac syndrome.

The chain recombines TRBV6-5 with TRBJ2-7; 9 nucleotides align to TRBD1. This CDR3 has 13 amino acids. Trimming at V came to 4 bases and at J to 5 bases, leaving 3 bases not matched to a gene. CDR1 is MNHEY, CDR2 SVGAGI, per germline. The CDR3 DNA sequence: TGTGCCAGCAGTTTGGGACAGGGCAACGAGCAGTACTTC. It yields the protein CASSLGQGNEQYF.

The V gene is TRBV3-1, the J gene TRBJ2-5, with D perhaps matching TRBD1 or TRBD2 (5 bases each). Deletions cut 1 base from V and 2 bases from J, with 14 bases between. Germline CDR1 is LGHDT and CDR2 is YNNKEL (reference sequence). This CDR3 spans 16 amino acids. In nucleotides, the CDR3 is TGTGCCAGCAGCCAAGGGCTGGGACGCACACAAGAGACCCAGTACTTC. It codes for CASSQGLGRTQETQYF.

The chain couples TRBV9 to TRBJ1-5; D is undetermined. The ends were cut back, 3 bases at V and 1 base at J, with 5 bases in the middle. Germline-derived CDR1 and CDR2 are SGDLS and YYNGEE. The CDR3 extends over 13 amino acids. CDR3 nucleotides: TGTGCCAGCAGCGCGGAGAGCAATCAGCCCCAGCATTTT. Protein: CASSAESNQPQHF.

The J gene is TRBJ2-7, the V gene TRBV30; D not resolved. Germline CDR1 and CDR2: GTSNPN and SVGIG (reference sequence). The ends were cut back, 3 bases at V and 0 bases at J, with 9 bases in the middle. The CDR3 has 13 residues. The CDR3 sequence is CAWRPVSSYEQYF. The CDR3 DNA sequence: TGTGCCTGGAGACCGGTGAGCTCCTACGAGCAGTACTTC. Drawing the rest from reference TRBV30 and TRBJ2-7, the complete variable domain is SQTIHQWPATLVQPVGSPLSLECTVEGTSNPNLYWYRQAAGRGLQLLFYSVGIGQISSEVPQNLSASRPQDRQFILSSKKLLLSDSGFYLCAWRPVSSYEQYFGPGTRLTVT.

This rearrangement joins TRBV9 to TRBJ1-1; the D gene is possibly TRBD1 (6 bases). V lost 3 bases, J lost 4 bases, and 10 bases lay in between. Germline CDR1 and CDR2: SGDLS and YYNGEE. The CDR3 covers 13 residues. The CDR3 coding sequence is TGTGCCAGCAGCGCGGGGGCACGCACTGAAGCTTTCTTT. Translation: CASSAGARTEAFF.

The CDR3 coding sequence is TGTGCCAGCAGTGAAGTGCAGGGAAAGTCCTACGAGCAGTACTTC. Amino acids: CASSEVQGKSYEQYF. The gene calls are TRBV6-1 and TRBJ2-7, with a possible D match to TRBD1 (5 bases). This CDR3 has 15 amino acids. The V end was cut by 1 base, the J end by 1 base, with 11 bases between. Germline values: CDR1 MNHNS, CDR2 SASEGT.

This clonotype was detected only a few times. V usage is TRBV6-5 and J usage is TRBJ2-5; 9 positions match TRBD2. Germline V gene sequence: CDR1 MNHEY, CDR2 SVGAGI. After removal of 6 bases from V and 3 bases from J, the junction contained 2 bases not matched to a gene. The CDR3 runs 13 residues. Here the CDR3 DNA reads TGTGCCAGCAGGGCTAGCGGGGAAGAGACCCAGTACTTC. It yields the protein CASRASGEETQYF.

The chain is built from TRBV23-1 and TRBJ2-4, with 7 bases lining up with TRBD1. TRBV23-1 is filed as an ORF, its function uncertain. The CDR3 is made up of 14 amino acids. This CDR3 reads CDQGVPLAKNIQYF. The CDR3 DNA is TGCGATCAGGGGGTCCCTCTAGCCAAAAACATTCAGTACTTC.